One sample yielded the 10 T cell receptor beta chains listed below, sequenced in a study of T cells in Graves' hyperthyroidism and ophthalmopathy. What was amplified from RNA transcripts were TCR beta CDR3 regions. With the HTBI primer set, the TCR CDR3 went through a first round of RT-PCR. TCRdb ran MiXCR on the multiplex PCR reads and lists one entry per CDR3 protein. The sample carries hundreds of thousands of distinct CDR3 sequences, approximately 13% recorded once. Sequencing was carried out using blood. The receptors originated from a woman in her late teens or twenties with Graves' hyperthyroidism.

This clonotype was detected a few times. The rearrangement links TRBV5-1 to TRBJ2-5; unclear D gene. The CDR3 length is 15 residues. Trimming cost V 1 base and J 3 bases, with 13 bases left between them. Germline V lookup: CDR1 SGHRS, CDR2 YFSETQ. The CDR3 spells CASSLSPTAEETQYF. In DNA form, the CDR3 reads TGCGCCAGCAGCTTGTCCCCTACAGCCGAAGAGACCCAGTACTTC.

This clonotype came up many times. The J gene is TRBJ1-1, the V gene TRBV7-8, with no clear D. The CDR3 sequence is 15 residues long. V dropped 5 bases and J dropped 5 bases, with 18 bases sitting between them. Germline V gene lookup returns CDR1 SGHVS and CDR2 FQNEAQ. The CDR3 bases are TGTGCCAGCAGCCTCGGACCCGCGAGGAGAACTGAAGCTTTCTTT. It encodes CASSLGPARRTEAFF.

The sample holds many counts of this clonotype. This chain joins TRBV13 and TRBJ1-6, with TRBD1 as a possible D gene (6 bases). Germline V gene data show CDR1 as PRHDT and CDR2 as FYEKMQ (reference sequence). The CDR3 runs 14 residues. V gave up 6 bases and J gave up 7 bases, with 13 bases separating them. CDR3 loop: CASRNGQPNSPLHF. CDR3 sequence (DNA): TGTGCCAGCAGGAACGGACAGCCAAATTCACCCCTCCACTTT. Full variable domain (remainder filled in from reference TRBV13 and TRBJ1-6): AAGVIQSPRHLIKEKRETATLKCYPIPRHDTVYWYQQGPGQDPQFLISFYEKMQSDKGSIPDRFSAQQFSDYHSELNMSSLELGDSALYFCASRNGQPNSPLHFGNGTRLTVT.

This clonotype was seen many times. The chain is built from TRBV11-2 and TRBJ1-2; no reliable D call. This CDR3 region has 14 residues. Trimming left V 0 bases short and J 4 bases short, with 9 bases between. Germline CDR1 SGHAT, CDR2 FQNNGV. In DNA, the CDR3 is TGTGCCAGCAGCTTAGATAGGCAGGCCTATGGCTACACCTTC. Amino acid sequence: CASSLDRQAYGYTF.

This clonotype was seen ten or more times. The chain couples TRBV7-2 to TRBJ1-2; 10 nucleotides line up with TRBD1. The CDR3 has 15 amino acids. CDR1 and CDR2 from the germline V gene are SGHTA and FQGNSA. J lost 5 bases, V lost 3 bases, and 6 bases had no gene match. CDR3 bases: TGTGCCAGCAGCTTCTATGGACAGGGGGATTATGGCTACACCTTC. Its translation is CASSFYGQGDYGYTF.

This clonotype appeared many times. The chain recombines TRBV2 with TRBJ1-1; TRBD1 matches at 9 bases. Germline V gene lookup returns CDR1 SNHLY and CDR2 FYNNEI. V trimming: 7 bases; J trimming: 13 bases; junction bases outside the gene matches: 10. This CDR3 spans 12 amino acids. CDR3 residues: CASIELGTGHFF. Written as DNA, the CDR3 is TGTGCCAGCATCGAATTGGGGACAGGGCATTTCTTT.

In this sample, this clonotype turned up many times. The CDR3 DNA reads as TGTGCCATCAGTGAGTCTTCGGGGGCGGGAGTTACCGGGTATGAGCAGTTCTTC. Encoded protein: CAISESSGAGVTGYEQFF. V and J are TRBV10-3 and TRBJ2-1, with D tentatively TRBD2 (7 bases). The CDR3 is 18 residues long. Germline V gives CDR1 ENHRY, CDR2 SYGVKD. The ends were cut back, 0 bases at V and 8 bases at J, with 23 bases in the middle.

This clonotype has just a few counts. The chain combines TRBV2 with TRBJ1-2; unclear D gene. Germline CDR1 and CDR2: SNHLY and FYNNEI. This CDR3 region has 12 residues. V lost 10 bases and J lost 8, with 17 bases in between. Here the CDR3 DNA reads TGTGCCACATACGATGAACTGGGGGGCTACACCTTC. This sequence encodes CATYDELGGYTF. Complete variable domain (other parts from reference TRBV2 and TRBJ1-2): EPEVTQTPSHQVTQMGQEVILRCVPISNHLYFYWYRQILGQKVEFLVSFYNNEISEKSEIFDDQFSVERPDGSNFTLKIRSTKLEDSAMYFCATYDELGGYTFGSGTRLTVV.

The chain combines TRBV19 with TRBJ2-4; 9 bases are shared with TRBD1. The V gene's germline CDR1 is LNHDA and CDR2 SQIVND (reference sequence). Trimming took 0 bases from V and 8 from J; bases not matched to a gene: 8. This CDR3 comprises 16 residues. The CDR3 bases are TGTGCCAGTAGTATAGAGGTGGACAGGGGAGGGGACATTCAGTACTTC. This encodes CASSIEVDRGGDIQYF.

This clonotype occurred many times. The chain combines TRBV5-1 with TRBJ2-7; D gene ambiguous. V lost 0 bases and J 3 bases, leaving 7 bases between the germline ends. This CDR3 is 13 amino acids long. Germline CDR1 SGHRS, CDR2 YFSETQ. CDR3 amino acids: CASSLAGNYEQYF. The CDR3 region has the DNA TGCGCCAGCAGCTTGGCGGGCAACTACGAGCAGTACTTC. Together with reference TRBV5-1 and TRBJ2-7, the CDR3 gives the full variable domain: KAGVTQTPRYLIKTRGQQVTLSCSPISGHRSVSWYQQTPGQGLQFLFEYFSETQRNKGNFPGRFSGRQFSNSRSEMNVSTLELGDSALYLCASSLAGNYEQYFGPGTRLTVT.